A selection of T cell receptor beta chains follows, all from one sample in a study of regulatory T cells in long-lasting Graves disease. In TCRdb, the multiplex PCR reads were re-called with MiXCR into one record per CDR3 protein. Among roughly 300,000 distinct CDR3 sequences, 20% were seen once, and the ten largest hold 25% to 35%. The specimen comprised peripheral blood mononuclear cells (PBMCs), sampled when the disease was refractory, from a patient treated with antithyroid drugs. The receptor set was obtained from a female donor with Graves disease. Both conserved end residues are part of each CDR3. D genes are given only for firm matches. A row's size may be missing; if present it is once, few, many or a size class.

V gene	CDR3 length	J gene	clone size	D gene	CDR3 protein	CDR3 DNA
TRBV18	15	TRBJ1-5	few	NA	CASSSGGGWGQPQHF	TGTGCCAGCTCATCAGGCGGGGGCTGGGGTCAGCCCCAGCATTTT
TRBV28	14	TRBJ1-4	many	TRBD1	CASRSGQGGEKLFF	TGTGCCAGCAGGTCGGGACAGGGAGGAGAAAAACTGTTTTTT
TRBV20-1	13	TRBJ2-2	NA	NA	CSARRGNTGELFF	TGCAGTGCTAGAAGGGGGAACACCGGGGAGCTGTTTTTT
TRBV6-1	15	TRBJ2-7	many	TRBD1	CASSTGTGRSYEQYF	TGTGCCAGCAGTACCGGGACAGGGCGATCCTACGAGCAGTACTTC
TRBV28	12	TRBJ1-1	many	NA	CASRLPGTEAFF	TGTGCCAGCAGGCTCCCTGGGACTGAAGCTTTCTTT
TRBV24-1	14	TRBJ1-1	NA	TRBD1	CATHAGQEVTEAFF	TGTGCCACACATGCGGGACAGGAAGTCACTGAAGCTTTCTTT
TRBV18	15	TRBJ2-5	few	TRBD1	CASSPRQGPQETQYF	TGTGCCAGCTCACCTAGACAGGGACCCCAAGAGACCCAGTACTTC
TRBV20-1	16	TRBJ2-2	many	TRBD2	CSARKGGRALTGELFF	TGCAGTGCTAGGAAGGGCGGGAGGGCCCTTACCGGGGAGCTGTTTTTT
TRBV7-9	13	TRBJ1-1	many	NA	CASSPIMNTEAFF	TGTGCCAGCAGCCCGATAATGAACACTGAAGCTTTCTTT
TRBV12-3/TRBV12-4	13	TRBJ2-7	many	TRBD2	CASSPLAGDEQYF	TGTGCCAGCAGCCCACTAGCGGGGGACGAGCAGTACTTC
TRBV11-2	17	TRBJ2-5	many	TRBD2	CASSSARTSGFQETQYF	TGTGCCAGCAGCTCAGCTCGGACTAGCGGGTTCCAAGAGACCCAGTACTTC
TRBV20-1	10	TRBJ1-1	few	NA	CSARDGQAFF	TGCAGTGCTAGAGACGGCCAAGCTTTCTTT
TRBV11-2	15	TRBJ1-5	many	NA	CASSPIAGRDQPQHF	TGTGCCAGCAGCCCTATCGCAGGGAGGGATCAGCCCCAGCATTTT
TRBV5-1	14	TRBJ1-2	many	NA	CASSLRISGKGYTF	TGCGCCAGCAGCTTGCGAATCTCAGGGAAAGGCTACACCTTC
TRBV10-3	15	TRBJ2-7	NA	NA	CASSTGAPMPNEQYF	TGTGCCTCCTCCACCGGAGCCCCTATGCCCAACGAGCAGTACTTC
TRBV29-1	15	TRBJ2-4	few	NA	CSVVFVNLAKNIQYF	TGCAGCGTTGTTTTCGTTAATTTAGCCAAAAACATTCAGTACTTC
TRBV28	17	TRBJ1-5	many	NA	CASSLLDRPSSNQPQHF	TGTGCCAGCAGTTTGCTCGACAGACCGTCTAGCAATCAGCCCCAGCATTTT
TRBV4-3	15	TRBJ1-1	few	NA	CASSQGSGLYTEAFF	TGCGCCAGCAGCCAAGGATCCGGGCTTTACACTGAAGCTTTCTTT
TRBV7-7	16	TRBJ2-2	many	TRBD2	CASSTGTSDHTGELFF	TGTGCTAGCAGCACGGGGACTAGCGATCACACCGGGGAGCTGTTTTTT